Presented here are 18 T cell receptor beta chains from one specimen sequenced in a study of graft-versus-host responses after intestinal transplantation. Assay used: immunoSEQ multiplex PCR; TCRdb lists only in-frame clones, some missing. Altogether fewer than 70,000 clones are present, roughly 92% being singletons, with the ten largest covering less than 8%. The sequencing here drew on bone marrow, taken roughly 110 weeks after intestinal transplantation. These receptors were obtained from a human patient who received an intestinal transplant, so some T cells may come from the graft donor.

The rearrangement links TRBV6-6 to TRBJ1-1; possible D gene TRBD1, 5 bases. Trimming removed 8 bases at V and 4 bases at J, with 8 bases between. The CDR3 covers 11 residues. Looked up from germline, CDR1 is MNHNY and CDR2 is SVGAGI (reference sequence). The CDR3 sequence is CASWQGTEAFF. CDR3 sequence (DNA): TGTGCCAGCTGGCAGGGCACTGAAGCTTTCTTT.

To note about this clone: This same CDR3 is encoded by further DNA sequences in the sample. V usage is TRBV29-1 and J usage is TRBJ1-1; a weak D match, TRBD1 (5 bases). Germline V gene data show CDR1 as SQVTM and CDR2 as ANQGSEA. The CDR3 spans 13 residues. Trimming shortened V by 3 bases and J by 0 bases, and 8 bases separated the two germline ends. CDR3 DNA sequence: TGCAGCGTTGAGGGACGGTTGAACACTGAAGCTTTCTTT. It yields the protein CSVEGRLNTEAFF.

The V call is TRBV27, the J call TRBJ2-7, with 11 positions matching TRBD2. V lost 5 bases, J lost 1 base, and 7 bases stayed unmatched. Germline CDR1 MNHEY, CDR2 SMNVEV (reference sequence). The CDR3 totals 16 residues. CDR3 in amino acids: CASSAAGTSGSYEQYF. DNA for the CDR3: TGTGCCAGCAGTGCAGCTGGGACTAGCGGATCCTACGAGCAGTACTTC.

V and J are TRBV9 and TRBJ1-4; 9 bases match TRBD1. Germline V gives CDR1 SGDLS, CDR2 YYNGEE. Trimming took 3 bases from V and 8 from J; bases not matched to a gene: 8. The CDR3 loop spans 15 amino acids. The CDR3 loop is CASSGTDRGEEKLFF. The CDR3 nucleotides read TGTGCCAGCAGCGGGACGGACAGGGGTGAGGAAAAACTGTTTTTT.

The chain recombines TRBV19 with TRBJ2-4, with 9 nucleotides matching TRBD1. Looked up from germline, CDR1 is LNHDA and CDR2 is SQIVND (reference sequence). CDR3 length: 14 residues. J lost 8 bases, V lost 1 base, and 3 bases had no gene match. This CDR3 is CASSIGDRADIQYF. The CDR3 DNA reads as TGTGCCAGTAGTATAGGGGACAGGGCTGACATTCAGTACTTC.

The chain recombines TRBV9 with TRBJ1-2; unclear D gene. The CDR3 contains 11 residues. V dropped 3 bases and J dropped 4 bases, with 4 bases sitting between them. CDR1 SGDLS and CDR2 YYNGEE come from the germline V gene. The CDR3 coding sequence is TGTGCCAGCAGCGGCCCCTATGGCTACACCTTC. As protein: CASSGPYGYTF.

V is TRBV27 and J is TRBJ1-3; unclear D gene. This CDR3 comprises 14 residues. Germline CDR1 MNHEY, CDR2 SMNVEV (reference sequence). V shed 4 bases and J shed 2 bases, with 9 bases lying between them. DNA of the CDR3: TGTGCCAGCAGTTCACAGAACCCTGGAAACACCATATATTTT. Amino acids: CASSSQNPGNTIYF.

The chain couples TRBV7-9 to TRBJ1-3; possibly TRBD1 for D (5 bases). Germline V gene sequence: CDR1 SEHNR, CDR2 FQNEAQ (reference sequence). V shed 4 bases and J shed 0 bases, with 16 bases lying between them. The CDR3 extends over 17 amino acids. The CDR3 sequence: CASSSTLDSPSGNTIYF. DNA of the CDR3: TGTGCCAGCAGCTCAACTCTCGACAGCCCCTCTGGAAACACCATATATTTT.

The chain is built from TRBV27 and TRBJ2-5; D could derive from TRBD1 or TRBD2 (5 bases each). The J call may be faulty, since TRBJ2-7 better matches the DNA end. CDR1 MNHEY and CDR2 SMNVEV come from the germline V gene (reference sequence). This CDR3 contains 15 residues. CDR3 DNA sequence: TGTGCCAGCAGCTTTTTGAGGGGCGACCCCTACGAGCAGTACTTC. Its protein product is CASSFLRGDPYEQYF.

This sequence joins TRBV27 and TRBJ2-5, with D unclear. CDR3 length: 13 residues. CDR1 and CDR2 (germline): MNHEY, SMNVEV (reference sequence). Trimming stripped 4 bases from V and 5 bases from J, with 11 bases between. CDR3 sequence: CASSSNPMETQYF. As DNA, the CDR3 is TGTGCCAGCAGTTCGAACCCCATGGAGACCCAGTACTTC.

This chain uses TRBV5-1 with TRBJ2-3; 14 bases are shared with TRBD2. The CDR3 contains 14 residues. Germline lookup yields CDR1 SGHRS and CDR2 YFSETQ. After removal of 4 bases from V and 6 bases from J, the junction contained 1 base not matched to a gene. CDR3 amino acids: CASSRTSGRDTQYF. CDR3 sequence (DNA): TGCGCCAGCAGCAGGACTAGCGGGAGGGATACGCAGTATTTT.

The CDR3 reads CASSEADMSSYEQYF. CDR3 DNA sequence: TGTGCCAGCAGTGAAGCGGACATGAGCTCCTACGAGCAGTACTTC. V gene TRBV6-1 combines with J gene TRBJ2-7, with D possibly being TRBD1 (5 bases). The CDR3 consists of 15 residues. With 0 bases removed from V and 0 bases from J, the gap between germline ends came to 9 bases. Per germline, CDR1 MNHNS and CDR2 SASEGT.

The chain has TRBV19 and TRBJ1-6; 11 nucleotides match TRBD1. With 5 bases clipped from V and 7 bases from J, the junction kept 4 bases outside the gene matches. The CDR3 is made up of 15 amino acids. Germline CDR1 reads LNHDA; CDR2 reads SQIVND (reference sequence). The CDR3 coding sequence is TGTGCCAGTAGTTCCGGGACAGGGGGAAATTCACCCCTCCACTTT. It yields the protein CASSSGTGGNSPLHF.

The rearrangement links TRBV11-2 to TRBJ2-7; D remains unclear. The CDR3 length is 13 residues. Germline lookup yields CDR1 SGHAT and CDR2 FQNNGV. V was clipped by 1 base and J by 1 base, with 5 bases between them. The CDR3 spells CASSLVRSYEQYF. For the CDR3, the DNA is TGTGCCAGCAGCTTAGTACGGTCCTACGAGCAGTACTTC.

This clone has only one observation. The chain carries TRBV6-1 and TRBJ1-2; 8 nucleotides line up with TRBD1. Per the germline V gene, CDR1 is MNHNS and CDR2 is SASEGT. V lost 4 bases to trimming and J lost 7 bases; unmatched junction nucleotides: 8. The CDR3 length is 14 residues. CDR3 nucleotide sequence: TGTGCCAGCAGTGCCTCCAGGGGGCCGGCTGGCTACACCTTC. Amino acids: CASSASRGPAGYTF.

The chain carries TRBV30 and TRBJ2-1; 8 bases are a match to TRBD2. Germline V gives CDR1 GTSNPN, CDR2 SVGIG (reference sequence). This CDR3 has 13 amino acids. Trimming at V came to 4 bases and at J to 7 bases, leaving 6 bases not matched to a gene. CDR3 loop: CAWMKLAANEQFF. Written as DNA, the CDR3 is TGTGCCTGGATGAAACTAGCGGCTAATGAGCAGTTCTTC.

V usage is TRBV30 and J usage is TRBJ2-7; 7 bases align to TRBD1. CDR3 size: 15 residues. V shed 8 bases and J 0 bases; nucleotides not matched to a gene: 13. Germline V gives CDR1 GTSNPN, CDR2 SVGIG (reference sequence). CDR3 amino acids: CAPEGGAASSYEQYF. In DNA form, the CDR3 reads TGTGCCCCCGAAGGGGGCGCGGCGAGCTCCTACGAGCAGTACTTC.

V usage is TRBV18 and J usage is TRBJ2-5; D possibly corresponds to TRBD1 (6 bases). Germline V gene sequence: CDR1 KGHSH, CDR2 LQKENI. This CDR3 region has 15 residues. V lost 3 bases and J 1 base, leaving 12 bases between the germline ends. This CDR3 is CASSPQQGSQETQYF. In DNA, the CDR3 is TGTGCCAGCTCACCCCAACAGGGTAGCCAAGAGACCCAGTACTTC.